These 18 T cell receptor beta chains were sequenced from one sample in a study of OX40 agonist ivuxolimab in advanced cancers. Sequencing used immunoSEQ multiplex PCR; TCRdb keeps in-frame clones, though not all of them. Here the sample spans some 49,000 clones, about 85% being singletons. Sample: CD4+ or CD8+ T cells sorted from blood, taken in a trial of the OX40 agonist ivuxolimab. The receptors originated from an adult with an advanced solid tumor such as melanoma, head and neck, liver or kidney cancer.

J is TRBJ2-2 and V is TRBV19, with D unclear. V was trimmed by 7 bases and J by 6 bases, leaving 6 bases between them. The CDR3 has 11 amino acids. CDR1 and CDR2 from the germline V gene are LNHDA and SQIVND (reference sequence). The CDR3 loop is CASTLAGELFF. DNA of the CDR3: TGTGCCAGTACGTTAGCCGGGGAGCTGTTTTTT.

This CDR3 is CASSSGQGVGDTQYF. DNA for the CDR3: TGTGCCAGCAGCTCGGGACAGGGGGTCGGAGATACGCAGTATTTT. V gene TRBV7-3 combines with J gene TRBJ2-3; TRBD1 agrees at 11 bases. CDR3 size: 15 residues. Germline V gives CDR1 SGHTA, CDR2 FQGTGA. The junction had 5 bases not matched to a gene; V was cut back by 4 bases and J by 5 bases.

This rearrangement joins TRBV6-6 to TRBJ2-2; D remains unclear. V lost 2 bases to trimming and J lost 6 bases, with 1 base between them. CDR3 size: 11 residues. CDR1 is MNHNY, CDR2 SVGAGI, per germline (reference sequence). This chain's CDR3 is CASSYAGELFF. DNA of the CDR3: TGTGCCAGCAGTTACGCCGGGGAGCTGTTTTTT.

The chain combines TRBV6-5 with TRBJ1-1; maybe TRBD1 (5 bases). Germline CDR1 MNHEY, CDR2 SVGAGI. The CDR3 has 15 residues. The V gene lost 6 bases and the J gene lost 1 base, with 15 bases spanning the gap. The CDR3, as DNA: TGTGCCAGCAGGACAACCGGGACGGCGAACACTGAAGCTTTCTTT. Translated, it gives CASRTTGTANTEAFF.

The chain is built from TRBV2 and TRBJ1-2; perhaps TRBD1 as D (5 bases). The V gene's germline CDR1 is SNHLY and CDR2 FYNNEI. V was shortened by 3 bases and J by 8 bases, with 7 bases between the two germline ends. The CDR3 has 11 residues. CDR3 nucleotide sequence: TGTGCCAGCAGTGAGGGGCCGGGCTACACCTTC. Encoded protein: CASSEGPGYTF.

This rearrangement joins TRBV4-3 to TRBJ2-2; 10 nucleotides agree with TRBD2. CDR3 length: 15 residues. Germline lookup yields CDR1 LGHNA and CDR2 YSLEER. J lost 5 bases, V lost 3 bases, and 3 bases had no gene match. The CDR3 nucleotides are TGCGCCAGCAGCCAGGGACTAGCGTTTACCGGGGAGCTGTTTTTT. This sequence encodes CASSQGLAFTGELFF.

The CDR3 coding sequence is TGTGCCAGCAACCCAAGCGGGGGGGTTTACAATGAGCAGTTCTTC. This codes for CASNPSGGVYNEQFF. V is TRBV27 and J is TRBJ2-1; 10 bases agree with TRBD2. In germline, CDR1 is MNHEY, CDR2 SMNVEV (reference sequence). The CDR3 covers 15 residues. The trim removed 7 bases at V and 4 bases at J, leaving 7 bases unmatched.

This clone was observed a handful of times. Within the sample, other DNA sequences also encode this same CDR3. The rearrangement uses TRBV28 and TRBJ2-5; D gene unclear. The germline V gene has CDR1 MDHEN and CDR2 SYDVKM. There are 11 residues in the CDR3. V was cut by 2 bases and J by 4 bases, with 2 bases left in between. This CDR3 reads CASSLGETQYF. CDR3 nucleotide sequence: TGTGCCAGCAGTTTAGGAGAGACCCAGTACTTC.

Here the CDR3 reads CASSEDIEVNDSSYEQYV. CDR3 coding DNA: TGTGCCAGCAGTGAAGATATAGAAGTGAACGACAGCTCCTACGAGCAGTACGTC. The rearrangement links TRBV25-1 to TRBJ2-7; tentatively, D is TRBD1 (5 bases). Germline loops: CDR1 MGHDK, CDR2 SYGVNS. The CDR3 runs to 18 residues. V was clipped by 2 bases and J by 0 bases, with 20 bases between them.

The chain couples TRBV4-1 to TRBJ2-7, with 8 bases lining up with TRBD2. Trimming removed 1 base from V and 0 bases from J; junction bases left unmatched: 5. The CDR3 has 16 residues. Germline CDR1 reads MGHRA; CDR2 reads YSYEKL. This CDR3 is CASSQAAGLVSYEQYF. CDR3 DNA sequence: TGCGCCAGCAGCCAAGCCGCGGGACTAGTCTCCTACGAGCAGTACTTC.

The V and J genes are TRBV7-2 and TRBJ1-1; possible D gene TRBD1, 6 bases. V lost 4 bases, J lost 6 bases, and 9 bases lay in between. The germline gives CDR1 SGHTA, CDR2 FQGNSA. The length of the CDR3 is 12 residues. The CDR3, as DNA: TGTGCCAGCAGCTCTGGGACACCTGAAGCTTTCTTT. Translating it yields CASSSGTPEAFF.

This clone has only one observation. This rearrangement joins TRBV29-1 to TRBJ2-1, with 7 bases matching TRBD1. The V and J ends lost 0 bases and 2 bases, in that order; junction bases with no gene match: 4. This CDR3 is built from 15 residues. Germline loops: CDR1 SQVTM, CDR2 ANQGSEA. The CDR3 DNA reads TGCAGCGTTGAAGATGTGACAGGGCCCTACAATGAGCAGTTCTTC. Translated, it gives CSVEDVTGPYNEQFF.

This clone has a handful of counts. The chain has TRBV28 and TRBJ2-7; weak D call: TRBD2 (6 bases). Looked up from germline, CDR1 is MDHEN and CDR2 is SYDVKM. V lost 2 bases and J lost 3, with 8 bases in between. The CDR3 has 13 amino acids. The CDR3 region is CASSLLASYEQYF. Here the CDR3 DNA reads TGTGCCAGCAGTTTACTAGCGAGCTACGAGCAGTACTTC.

To note about this clone: In the same sample, other DNA sequences code for this CDR3. The CDR3 loop is CASGLGGQPQHF. The CDR3 DNA sequence: TGTGCTAGTGGTTTAGGGGGTCAGCCCCAGCATTTT. V and J are TRBV12-5 and TRBJ1-5; maybe TRBD1 (6 bases). The germline V gene has CDR1 LGHNT and CDR2 FRNRAP. The length of the CDR3 is 12 residues. V was pared by 3 bases and J by 6 bases, with 6 bases between.

The J gene is TRBJ1-2, the V gene TRBV27; a possible D gene is TRBD1 (5 bases). V was shortened by 0 bases and J by 8 bases, with 13 bases between the two germline ends. CDR3 length: 14 residues. Germline values: CDR1 MNHEY, CDR2 SMNVEV (reference sequence). CDR3 sequence (DNA): TGTGCCAGCAGTTTATCGAACCGGGGCAACGGCTACACCTTC. This codes for CASSLSNRGNGYTF.

The chain couples TRBV9 to TRBJ1-1; 8 bases fit TRBD1. The V gene end was trimmed by 0 bases and the J gene end by 12 bases; junction bases not matched to a gene: 13. Per germline, CDR1 SGDLS and CDR2 YYNGEE. The CDR3 loop spans 15 amino acids. CDR3 in DNA: TGTGCCAGCAGCGTAGAACCCGGACAGGGTACGAACTCTTTCTTT. This sequence encodes CASSVEPGQGTNSFF.

The J gene is TRBJ1-6, the V gene TRBV6-1; D gene unclear. The CDR3 is 14 residues long. Trimming took off 1 base at V and 3 bases at J, with 4 bases between the two ends. CDR1 and CDR2 (germline): MNHNS, SASEGT. The CDR3 DNA sequence: TGTGCCAGCAGTGAAGTCCGCTATAATTCACCCCTCCACTTT. It translates to CASSEVRYNSPLHF.

The chain combines TRBV19 with TRBJ2-1; TRBD1 or TRBD2 may be the D gene (5 bases each). Trimming removed 0 bases from V and 6 bases from J, with 12 bases in between. The CDR3 covers 15 residues. Per the germline V gene, CDR1 is LNHDA and CDR2 is SQIVND (reference sequence). The CDR3 DNA reads TGTGCCAGTAGTATAGATCCCGGGACCCTCAATGAGCAGTTCTTC. Its translation: CASSIDPGTLNEQFF.